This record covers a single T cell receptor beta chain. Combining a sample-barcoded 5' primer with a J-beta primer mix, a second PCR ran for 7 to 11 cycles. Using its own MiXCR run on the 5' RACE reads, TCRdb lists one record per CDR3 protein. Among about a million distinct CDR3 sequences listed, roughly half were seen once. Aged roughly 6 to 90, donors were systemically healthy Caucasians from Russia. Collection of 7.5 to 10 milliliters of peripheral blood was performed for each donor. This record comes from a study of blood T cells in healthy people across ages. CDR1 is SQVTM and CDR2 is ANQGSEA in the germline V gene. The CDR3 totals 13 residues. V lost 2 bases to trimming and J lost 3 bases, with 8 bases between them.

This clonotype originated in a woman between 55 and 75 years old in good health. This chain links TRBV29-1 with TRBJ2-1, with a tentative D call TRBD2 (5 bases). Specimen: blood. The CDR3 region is CSVETADYNEQFF. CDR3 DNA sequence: TGCAGCGTTGAAACAGCGGACTACAATGAGCAGTTCTTC.